A single sample is the source of the 25 T cell receptor beta chains below, sequenced in a study of CD8+CD57+ T cells in acquired aplastic anemia. CDR3 and TCR beta VDJ profiling relied on genomic DNA as the template. TCRdb processed the reads anew with MiXCR; each CDR3 protein has one entry. This sample has 180,000 or so distinct CDR3 sequences; 46% occur once, and the top ten carry approximately 2.9%. The sequencing sample was made of sorted CD4+, CD8+, or CD8+CD57+ T cells (not recorded which) from PBMCs. The source is a human donor in good health.

As for this clonotype: This sequence may be a read error, since a much larger clone differs from it by one base. Likely a read error: the CDR3 ends without its conserved phenylalanine or tryptophan. This chain uses TRBV6-1 with TRBJ1-2, with D unresolved. Germline V gene lookup returns CDR1 MNHNS and CDR2 SASEGT. Between the trimmed V and J ends, which lost 6 bases and 3 bases, there was a span of 11 bases. There are 13 residues in the CDR3. The CDR3 loop is CASRTHRDYGYTL. The CDR3 DNA reads TGTGCCAGCAGAACACATAGGGACTATGGCTACACCCTC.

The genes are TRBV28 and TRBJ2-1, with D possibly TRBD2 on 5 matching bases. CDR1 MDHEN and CDR2 SYDVKM come from the germline V gene. The CDR3 has 16 residues. V was cut by 7 bases and J by 10 bases, with 26 bases left in between. The CDR3 region has the DNA TGTGCCAGCACCTCTAGTGCTCAGCGGTGGCCAATAGAGCAGTTCTTC. The encoded protein is CASTSSAQRWPIEQFF. Using reference TRBV28 and TRBJ2-1 for the parts outside the CDR3, the full variable domain is DVKVTQSSRYLVKRTGEKVFLECVQDMDHENMFWYRQDPGLGLRLIYFSYDVKMKEKGDIPEGYSVSREKKERFSLILESASTNQTSMYLCASTSSAQRWPIEQFFGPGTRLTVL.

A remark on this clonotype: A much larger clone is a single base away; this may be a read error. V gene TRBV12-3 or TRBV12-4 combines with J gene TRBJ2-3; D is ambiguous. The CDR3 has 12 residues. The CDR3 loop is CASSFLADMQYF. CDR3 in DNA: TGTGCCAGCAGTTTCCTCGCAGATATGCAGTATTTT.

This clonotype was observed a few times. J is TRBJ2-7 and V is TRBV10-3, with TRBD1 matching over 7 bases. V was clipped by 7 bases and J by 1 base; unmatched bases: 4. The CDR3 length is 13 residues. Germline V gene lookup returns CDR1 ENHRY and CDR2 SYGVKD. CDR3 nucleotides: TGTGCCATCACTCCAGGGGGATCCTACGAGCAGTACTTC. It is translated as CAITPGGSYEQYF.

This clonotype was observed a single time. V gene TRBV13 combines with J gene TRBJ2-7, with 12 positions matching TRBD1. J lost 6 bases, V lost 5 bases, and 14 bases had no gene match. Germline-derived CDR1 and CDR2 are PRHDT and FYEKMQ (reference sequence). The CDR3 sequence is 17 residues long. CDR3 amino acids: CASSRRPGTGGRSEQYF. CDR3 coding DNA: TGTGCCAGCAGCCGACGTCCCGGGACAGGGGGCAGGAGCGAGCAGTACTTC.

This clonotype was found many times. The chain links TRBV12-3 or TRBV12-4 to TRBJ2-7; D is undetermined. Trimming took off 5 bases at V and 4 bases at J, with 9 bases between the two ends. CDR3 length: 12 amino acids. The CDR3 region is CASSLPGYEQYF. In DNA, the CDR3 is TGTGCCAGCAGTCTCCCCGGTTACGAGCAGTACTTC.

The chain links TRBV20-1 to TRBJ1-6; the D is unclear. Deletions cut 2 bases from V and 6 bases from J, with 11 bases between. This CDR3 is built from 14 residues. The germline V gene encodes CDR1 DFQATT and CDR2 SNEGSKA (reference sequence). This chain's CDR3 is CSARRSQPNSPLHF. The CDR3 DNA is TGCAGTGCTAGACGGTCCCAGCCTAATTCACCCCTCCACTTT.

This clonotype came up a few times. The chain employs TRBV30 and TRBJ1-1; TRBD1 is a possible D gene (6 bases). Looked up from germline, CDR1 is GTSNPN and CDR2 is SVGIG (reference sequence). Trimming removed 4 bases at V and 0 bases at J, with 15 bases between. The CDR3 totals 15 residues. The CDR3 reads CAWTGAQGMNTEAFF. The CDR3 DNA follows: TGTGCCTGGACCGGAGCTCAGGGGATGAACACTGAAGCTTTCTTT.

Regarding this clonotype: A junction boundary mismatches the germline segment, possibly from a read error. This rearrangement joins TRBV7-7 to TRBJ2-7; D call uncertain. TRBJ2-5 explains the end of the DNA better; the J call may be wrong. The CDR3 runs to 13 residues. Germline values: CDR1 SSHAT, CDR2 FNYEAQ (reference sequence). CDR3 sequence reads: CASSLFWEETQYF. CDR3 coding DNA: TGTGCTAGCAGCTTATTCTGGGAAGAGACCCAGTACTTC.

The sample holds many counts of this clonotype. The V call is TRBV7-3, the J call TRBJ2-5; 8 nucleotides line up with TRBD1. The germline gives CDR1 SGHTA, CDR2 FQGTGA. The J segment lost 2 bases and the V segment lost 3 bases, leaving 8 bases of the junction unmatched. There are 16 residues in the CDR3. CDR3 sequence (DNA): TGTGCCAGCAGCTTCAGAGGACAGGGTCCTCAAGAGACCCAGTACTTC. It yields the protein CASSFRGQGPQETQYF.

This clonotype was observed at least ten times. The chain carries TRBV6-2 or TRBV6-3 and TRBJ2-7; 9 positions match TRBD1. Germline V CDR1 and CDR2: MNHEY, SVGEGT. The CDR3 has 13 amino acids. J gave up 6 bases and V 7 bases, and 7 bases lay outside the gene matches. Here the CDR3 DNA reads TGTGCCAGCACTAAGACAGGGGGAGGCGAGCAGTACTTC. It codes for CASTKTGGGEQYF.

The rearrangement joins TRBV2 to TRBJ1-5; maybe TRBD1 (6 bases). Between the trimmed V and J ends, which lost 5 bases and 2 bases, there was a span of 10 bases. This CDR3 region has 14 residues. Germline V lookup: CDR1 SNHLY, CDR2 FYNNEI. The CDR3 protein is CASSRRQGNQPQHF. Here the CDR3 DNA reads TGTGCCAGCAGTAGGCGACAGGGCAATCAGCCCCAGCATTTT.

This clonotype was found many times. The gene calls are TRBV20-1 and TRBJ2-7, with D tentatively TRBD1 or TRBD2 (5 bases each). Germline CDR1 is DFQATT and CDR2 is SNEGSKA (reference sequence). V was pared by 8 bases and J by 5 bases, with 13 bases between. This CDR3 spans 11 amino acids. The chain's CDR3 is CSTGTVHEQYF. In DNA, the CDR3 is TGCAGTACTGGGACCGTCCACGAGCAGTACTTC.

In this sample, this clonotype turned up a few times. The chain combines TRBV7-2 with TRBJ2-3; the D is unclear. Germline CDR1 SGHTA, CDR2 FQGNSA. This CDR3 is 14 amino acids long. The V gene lost 1 base and the J gene lost 1 base, with 6 bases spanning the gap. In nucleotides, the CDR3 is TGTGCCAGCAGCTTAGTGGGCCGCACAGATACGCAGTATTTT. Translated, it gives CASSLVGRTDTQYF.

The sample holds many counts of this clonotype. CDR3 sequence (DNA): TGTGCCAGCAGCTTGTACTCAGTTCGGGACGAGCAGTACTTC. Encoded protein: CASSLYSVRDEQYF. The chain joins TRBV5-6 to TRBJ2-7; D unclear. V lost 1 base and J lost 5, with 13 bases in between. The CDR3 loop spans 14 amino acids. Germline lookup yields CDR1 SGHDT and CDR2 YYEEEE.

This clonotype has a single count. The V gene is TRBV2, the J gene TRBJ1-2; possible D gene TRBD1, 6 bases. V gave up 7 bases and J gave up 5 bases, with 11 bases separating them. Germline CDR1 SNHLY, CDR2 FYNNEI. This CDR3 is built from 12 residues. The CDR3 DNA sequence: TGTGCCAGCACCCGGGGGCTATATGGCTACACCTTC. This encodes CASTRGLYGYTF.

This clonotype was seen a few times. V usage is TRBV2 and J usage is TRBJ2-7; maybe TRBD1 (5 bases). Germline V CDR1 and CDR2: SNHLY, FYNNEI. Between the trimmed V and J ends, which lost 4 bases and 6 bases, there was a span of 7 bases. This CDR3 region has 11 residues. The CDR3: CASSGGREQYF. The CDR3 DNA follows: TGTGCCAGCAGTGGGGGCCGCGAGCAGTACTTC.

Only one count was recorded for this clonotype. V usage is TRBV11-2 and J usage is TRBJ2-3; the match to TRBD2 covers 13 bases. This CDR3 is built from 18 residues. The trim removed 6 bases at V and 3 bases at J, leaving 12 bases unmatched. Looked up from germline, CDR1 is SGHAT and CDR2 is FQNNGV. CDR3 in DNA: TGTGCCAGCAGTCCCGGGACTAGCGGGAATCAATGGACAGATACGCAGTATTTT. Translated: CASSPGTSGNQWTDTQYF.

In this sample, this clonotype turned up a few times. V is TRBV10-3 and J is TRBJ2-1; TRBD1 matches at 7 bases. The ends lost 3 bases at V and 12 bases at J; junction bases unmatched: 8. The CDR3 spans 13 residues. Germline loops: CDR1 ENHRY, CDR2 SYGVKD. This CDR3 is CAISEVTGAGQFF. The CDR3 DNA sequence: TGTGCCATCAGTGAAGTTACAGGGGCAGGGCAGTTCTTC.

This clonotype appeared a few times. This sequence joins TRBV28 and TRBJ2-3; a possible D gene is TRBD1 (5 bases). This CDR3 comprises 15 residues. CDR1 and CDR2 from the germline V gene are MDHEN and SYDVKM. The ends were cut back, 4 bases at V and 4 bases at J, with 15 bases in the middle. As DNA, the CDR3 is TGTGCCAGCAGTTCGGACGGAAGACAGCCAGATACGCAGTATTTT. It codes for CASSSDGRQPDTQYF.

The V call is TRBV2, the J call TRBJ1-1; D gene uncertain. CDR3 length equals 14 residues. The germline CDR1 and CDR2 sequences are SNHLY and FYNNEI. The V gene lost 2 bases and the J gene lost 8 bases, with 15 bases spanning the gap. This CDR3 reads CASSEHGAWVEAFF. CDR3 in DNA: TGTGCCAGCAGTGAACATGGCGCTTGGGTGGAAGCTTTCTTT.

The CDR3 sequence is CASRAWGLDYGYTF. DNA for the CDR3: TGTGCCAGCAGAGCCTGGGGATTGGACTATGGCTACACCTTC. This chain connects TRBV6-1 to TRBJ1-2, with D unclear. V lost 6 bases to trimming and J lost 3 bases, with 14 bases between them. This CDR3 region has 14 residues. In germline, CDR1 is MNHNS, CDR2 SASEGT.

The genes are TRBV5-4 and TRBJ1-1, with a tentative D call TRBD1 (5 bases). Germline V lookup: CDR1 SGHNT, CDR2 YYREEE (reference sequence). The germline V and J ends were trimmed by 1 base and 0 bases, with 10 bases remaining between them. The CDR3 sequence is 15 residues long. Written as DNA, the CDR3 is TGTGCCAGCAGCTTGTGGGGCAGCATGAACACTGAAGCTTTCTTT. Translating it yields CASSLWGSMNTEAFF.

The V call is TRBV4-2, the J call TRBJ1-2; a weak D match, TRBD1 (5 bases). V was clipped by 5 bases and J by 0 bases, with 16 bases between them. Germline CDR1 reads LGHNA; CDR2 reads YNFKEQ. The CDR3 has 16 residues. CDR3 loop: CASSGQTRGANYGYTF. The CDR3 DNA reads TGTGCCAGCAGCGGCCAGACGAGGGGCGCTAACTATGGCTACACCTTC.

This clonotype has at least ten counts. This sequence joins TRBV20-1 and TRBJ2-5, with TRBD2 as a possible D gene (5 bases). This CDR3 has 15 amino acids. V dropped 2 bases and J dropped 3 bases, with 16 bases sitting between them. CDR1 is DFQATT, CDR2 SNEGSKA, per germline (reference sequence). The CDR3 region has the DNA TGCAGTGCTAGACCGCCGGAGGCGCGGAAAGAGACCCAGTACTTC. This translates into CSARPPEARKETQYF.